One T cell receptor (beta chain) is described in this entry. The data are from a study of blood T cell repertoires in COVID-19. CDR3 size: 15 residues. Germline-derived CDR1 and CDR2 are WSHSY and SAAADI. V shed 11 bases and J 1 base; nucleotides not matched to a gene: 7. Clones were sequenced by immunoSEQ multiplex PCR, and TCRdb holds only the in-frame ones, with some missing. Here the sample spans 150,000 to 200,000 clones, approximately 80% being singletons. The chain combines TRBV10-2 with TRBJ2-2; 10 bases map to TRBD2. The sequence derives from a woman older than 75 with acute or convalescent COVID-19. The sample was peripheral blood. CDR3 residues: CAGSWTSGNTGELFF. CDR3 in DNA: TGCGCCGGGTCTTGGACTAGCGGGAACACCGGGGAGCTGTTTTTT.